This TCR beta chain was identified during a study of blood T cell repertoires in COVID-19. Study summary: Samples of COVID-19 (acute and convalescent) were obtained from the United States, Italy and Spain. In each case, the material was cDNA or gDNA derived from T cells, B-cell-depleted T cells, or PBMCs.

Trimming pared 1 base from V and 5 bases from J, leaving 8 bases between. Germline values: CDR1 SGHVS, CDR2 FQNEAQ. The CDR3 spans 13 residues. Produced via immunoSEQ multiplex PCR; TCRdb's table is partial and in-frame only. The sample includes about 170,000 clones, approximately 90% of them seen just once. Sample: peripheral blood. The chain carries TRBV7-8 and TRBJ1-2, with D hard to call. The sequence came from a man between 18 and 29 years old with COVID-19, enrolled during active disease. The CDR3 nucleotides read TGTGCCAGCAGCTTAGGGGCCCCTTATGGCTACACCTTC. Protein product: CASSLGAPYGYTF.